The 27 T cell receptor beta chains below were found in one sample sequenced in a study of T cells in Graves' hyperthyroidism and ophthalmopathy (dated by TCRdb to the late 2010s). The library was produced with multiplex PCR. Data came from an Illumina HiSeq 2000. The TCR beta CDR3 regions were amplified from RNA transcripts. The TCR CDR3 was subjected to a first round of RT-PCR using the HTBI primer set and the Qiagen OneStep RT-PCR kit. TCRdb redid the processing of the public reads, applying fastp at Q25 and MiXCR, and retained in-frame beta chains. Under each unique CDR3 protein, matching rows form one entry showing the most common genes and DNA. The sample profile shows some 570,000 distinct CDR3 sequences; approximately 17% of them were found once. Of the sample, approximately 16% is held by the ten largest clones. What was sequenced was blood. These receptors originate from a woman between 18 and 29 years old with Graves' ophthalmopathy.

This clonotype was seen a few times. The chain recombines TRBV10-3 with TRBJ1-1; 8 bases map to TRBD1. The CDR3 contains 13 residues. Trimming at V came to 10 bases and at J to 5 bases, leaving 9 bases not matched to a gene. CDR1 is ENHRY, CDR2 SYGVKD, per germline. CDR3 protein: CATRTGRNTEAFF. In DNA, the CDR3 is TGTGCCACAAGGACAGGGAGAAATACTGAAGCTTTCTTT.

This clonotype was observed many times. The chain combines TRBV12-3 or TRBV12-4 with TRBJ1-6, with D uncertain. Trimming removed 2 bases at V and 9 bases at J, with 11 bases between. This CDR3 has 14 amino acids. The CDR3 reads CASSLPVFGSPLHF. The CDR3 bases are TGTGCCAGCAGTTTACCCGTGTTTGGTTCACCCCTCCACTTT.

V is TRBV6-2 or TRBV6-3 and J is TRBJ1-3, with D unresolved. Germline-derived CDR1 and CDR2 are MNHEY and SVGEGT. V was cut by 2 bases and J by 0 bases, with 11 bases left in between. CDR3 length: 16 amino acids. CDR3 coding DNA: TGTGCCAGCAGTTACGGGGAGATTATCTCTGGAAACACCATATATTTT. It encodes CASSYGEIISGNTIYF.

There are many counts of this clonotype. The J gene is TRBJ2-5, the V gene TRBV28; possibly TRBD1 for D (6 bases). The CDR3 totals 15 residues. From germline, CDR1 is MDHEN and CDR2 SYDVKM. V gave up 2 bases and J gave up 3 bases, with 13 bases separating them. CDR3 protein: CASSLGSAGEETQYF. CDR3 nucleotide sequence: TGTGCCAGCAGTTTAGGGTCCGCAGGGGAAGAGACCCAGTACTTC.

This clonotype was counted ten times or more. The rearrangement uses TRBV12-3 or TRBV12-4 and TRBJ1-1, with a weak D call TRBD1 (6 bases). This CDR3 is built from 12 residues. The germline V and J ends were trimmed by 8 bases and 4 bases, with 11 bases remaining between them. CDR3 bases: TGTGCCAGCCGAGGACAGTCCACTGAAGCTTTCTTT. Residues: CASRGQSTEAFF.

This chain links TRBV4-3 with TRBJ2-3; the D gene could be TRBD1 or TRBD2 (5 bases each). This CDR3 region has 15 residues. The germline gives CDR1 LGHNA, CDR2 YSLEER. Deletions cut 1 base from V and 0 bases from J, with 8 bases between. For the CDR3, the DNA is TGCGCCAGCAGCCAAGGTGGGACGAGCACAGATACGCAGTATTTT. It translates to CASSQGGTSTDTQYF.

Many counts were recorded for this clonotype. This chain uses TRBV29-1 with TRBJ2-7, with 7 positions matching TRBD2. This CDR3 spans 13 amino acids. Germline V CDR1 and CDR2: SQVTM, ANQGSEA. V lost 7 bases to trimming and J lost 2 bases; unmatched junction nucleotides: 8. In nucleotides, the CDR3 is TGCAGCGCCCGGGGAGGGCTCACCTACGAGCAGTACTTC. It encodes CSARGGLTYEQYF.

This clonotype was counted at least ten times. The rearrangement links TRBV28 to TRBJ1-1, with D unresolved. The germline V gene encodes CDR1 MDHEN and CDR2 SYDVKM. Trimming took 8 bases from V and 0 from J, leaving 10 bases between them. This CDR3 spans 13 amino acids. CDR3 DNA sequence: TGTGCCAGCGCCTTGGGTCTGAACACTGAAGCTTTCTTT. This codes for CASALGLNTEAFF.

This clonotype was detected many times. The chain recombines TRBV2 with TRBJ2-1; 8 bases fit TRBD2. Trimming at V came to 8 bases and at J to 7 bases, leaving 10 bases not matched to a gene. Germline V CDR1 and CDR2: SNHLY, FYNNEI. The CDR3 extends over 14 amino acids. The CDR3 protein is CASHPSGGLNEQFF. In nucleotides, the CDR3 is TGTGCCAGCCACCCAAGCGGGGGACTTAATGAGCAGTTCTTC.

As concerns this clonotype: This may be a read error: a much more frequent sequence differs by one nucleotide. The chain couples TRBV6-9 to TRBJ2-3, with a tentative D call TRBD2 (5 bases). Trimming cost V 3 bases and J 6 bases, with 10 bases left between them. Germline V gene data show CDR1 as MNHGY and CDR2 as SVAAGI. The CDR3 has 13 residues. The CDR3 region has the DNA TGTGCCAGCAGTTACAGCGGCATGGATACGCAGTATTTT. It specifies CASSYSGMDTQYF.

The V call is TRBV7-2, the J call TRBJ2-1, with 8 bases aligning to TRBD2. Per germline, CDR1 SGHTA and CDR2 FQGNSA. V was clipped by 6 bases and J by 7 bases; unmatched bases: 11. This CDR3 spans 15 amino acids. The CDR3 protein is CASSSARGAGNEQFF. For the CDR3, the DNA is TGTGCCAGCAGTTCTGCGCGGGGGGCAGGGAATGAGCAGTTCTTC.

This clonotype has a handful of counts. The V call is TRBV2, the J call TRBJ2-2, with TRBD1 matching 8 bases. V lost 7 bases to trimming and J lost 6 bases; unmatched junction nucleotides: 7. The V gene's germline CDR1 is SNHLY and CDR2 FYNNEI. This CDR3 is built from 14 residues. CDR3 sequence (DNA): TGTGCCAGCACCTTTGACAGGGGACCCGGGGAGCTGTTTTTT. This codes for CASTFDRGPGELFF.

At least ten counts were recorded for this clonotype. The V and J genes are TRBV30 and TRBJ2-7, with 7 bases identical to TRBD2. This CDR3 contains 18 residues. Trimming cost V 5 bases and J 6 bases; bases outside gene matches: 25. CDR1 is GTSNPN and CDR2 is SVGIG in the germline V gene (reference sequence). CDR3 DNA sequence: TGTGCCTGGGCGTTACAGGTGAACCTAGCGGTCAAAGTCCCCGAGCAGTACTTC. Protein: CAWALQVNLAVKVPEQYF. The full variable domain, in which reference TRBV30 and TRBJ2-7 provide the parts outside the CDR3, is SQTIHQWPATLVQPVGSPLSLECTVEGTSNPNLYWYRQAAGRGLQLLFYSVGIGQISSEVPQNLSASRPQDRQFILSSKKLLLSDSGFYLCAWALQVNLAVKVPEQYFGPGTRLTVT.

The table lists this clonotype with many counts. The chain combines TRBV3-1 with TRBJ2-7, with a possible D match to TRBD2 (6 bases). The V end was cut by 3 bases, the J end by 4 bases, with 10 bases between. Germline V gene lookup returns CDR1 LGHDT and CDR2 YNNKEL (reference sequence). The CDR3 loop spans 13 amino acids. The DNA of the CDR3 is TGTGCCAGCAGCCAGGGGGGTTTTTACGAGCAGTACTTC. Translation gives CASSQGGFYEQYF.

This clonotype was detected many times. The chain is built from TRBV7-2 and TRBJ1-1; D ambiguous. Germline CDR1 is SGHTA and CDR2 is FQGNSA. The V end lost 5 bases, the J end lost 0 bases, and 7 bases lay between the germline ends. CDR3 length equals 13 residues. In DNA form, the CDR3 reads TGTGCCAGCAGCAAAGGGATGAACACTGAAGCTTTCTTT. It translates to CASSKGMNTEAFF.

This clonotype was observed at least ten times. This sequence joins TRBV28 and TRBJ1-1; 8 bases line up with TRBD1. The germline gives CDR1 MDHEN, CDR2 SYDVKM. The CDR3 length is 13 residues. V was clipped by 5 bases and J by 4 bases; unmatched bases: 3. The CDR3 region is CASSHDRGTEAFF. CDR3 coding DNA: TGTGCCAGCAGTCATGACAGGGGCACTGAAGCTTTCTTT.

This clonotype was counted only a few times. The CDR3 DNA reads TGTGCCAGCAGTTTTATTCCCGGGCAGAGGCATAATTCACCCCTCCACTTT. This gives the protein CASSFIPGQRHNSPLHF. The chain couples TRBV27 to TRBJ1-6, with D unclear. This CDR3 has 17 residues. From germline, CDR1 is MNHEY and CDR2 SMNVEV (reference sequence). Trimming took 3 bases from V and 5 from J, leaving 17 bases between them.

This clonotype was recorded at least ten times. V usage is TRBV27 and J usage is TRBJ2-3; D is uncertain. Germline CDR1 and CDR2: MNHEY and SMNVEV (reference sequence). This CDR3 comprises 11 residues. The V end lost 9 bases, the J end lost 7 bases, and 11 bases lay between the germline ends. For the CDR3, the DNA is TGTGCCAGTCTAGGAACGAATACGCAGTATTTT. Amino acids: CASLGTNTQYF.

This clonotype was detected many times. In DNA, the CDR3 is TGTGCCAGCAGTTTAAGTCCCGCGGGAGGGAGCTACGAGCAGTACTTC. Residues: CASSLSPAGGSYEQYF. The chain employs TRBV6-1 and TRBJ2-7; 9 nucleotides match TRBD2. Germline assignment: CDR1 MNHNS and CDR2 SASEGT. The length of the CDR3 is 16 residues. The junction had 11 bases not matched to a gene; V was cut back by 5 bases and J by 3 bases.

CDR3 DNA: TGTGCCAGTAAAACGGGGTGGGGGGACCGTCAGCCCCAGCATTTT. It is translated as CASKTGWGDRQPQHF. The genes are TRBV19 and TRBJ1-5; D is possibly TRBD1 (5 bases). Trimming stripped 7 bases from V and 6 bases from J, with 19 bases between. Germline-derived CDR1 and CDR2 are LNHDA and SQIVND (reference sequence). The length of the CDR3 is 15 residues.

This clonotype appeared a few times. The rearrangement uses TRBV20-1 and TRBJ2-1; a possible D gene is TRBD2 (6 bases). Germline CDR1 is DFQATT and CDR2 is SNEGSKA (reference sequence). The CDR3 consists of 19 residues. The V end lost 0 bases, the J end lost 10 bases, and 31 bases lay between the germline ends. In DNA, the CDR3 is TGCAGTGCTAGAGACCTCGCCCGATTCTTTGAACGGGAGTGGGAGGAGCAGTTCTTC. Encoded protein: CSARDLARFFEREWEEQFF.

This clonotype has ten or more counts. The J gene is TRBJ2-7, the V gene TRBV5-1, with 11 bases aligning to TRBD2. CDR1 is SGHRS and CDR2 is YFSETQ in the germline V gene. After removal of 1 base from V and 0 bases from J, the junction contained 6 bases not matched to a gene. The CDR3 consists of 17 residues. The CDR3 DNA is TGCGCCAGCAGCTTGCTGGGGACTAGCGGCAGCTCCTACGAGCAGTACTTC. Translated, it gives CASSLLGTSGSSYEQYF.

This clonotype was observed a few times. V is TRBV9 and J is TRBJ1-4, with unresolved D. Germline V gene lookup returns CDR1 SGDLS and CDR2 YYNGEE. Deletions cut 0 bases from V and 0 bases from J, with 12 bases between. This CDR3 has 17 residues. CDR3 amino acids: CASSVEEGYATNEKLFF. The DNA of the CDR3 is TGTGCCAGCAGCGTAGAAGAGGGATATGCAACTAATGAAAAACTGTTTTTT.

V usage is TRBV15 and J usage is TRBJ1-2; the D gene is possibly TRBD1 (5 bases). V lost 0 bases to trimming and J lost 6 bases, with 5 bases between them. Germline lookup yields CDR1 LNHNV and CDR2 YYDKDF (reference sequence). The CDR3 totals 12 residues. DNA for the CDR3: TGTGCCACCAGCAGAGAAGGGGATGGCTACACCTTC. It translates to CATSREGDGYTF.

This clonotype was detected ten times or more. The chain couples TRBV2 to TRBJ1-2; D is possibly TRBD1 (5 bases). From germline, CDR1 is SNHLY and CDR2 FYNNEI. The CDR3 is 16 residues long. The V and J ends lost 10 bases and 1 base respectively, with 22 bases between them. Here the CDR3 DNA reads TGTGCCAACTTTGGCGGGACCCGACAGAATAACTATGGCTACACCTTC. It yields the protein CANFGGTRQNNYGYTF.

This sequence joins TRBV3-1 and TRBJ2-2; tentative D call: TRBD2 (6 bases). The V end was cut by 0 bases, the J end by 6 bases, with 14 bases between. CDR1 is LGHDT, CDR2 YNNKEL, per germline (reference sequence). The CDR3 is made up of 16 amino acids. The CDR3 region is CASSQELTGAAGELFF. Written as DNA, the CDR3 is TGTGCCAGCAGCCAAGAGTTAACGGGAGCGGCCGGGGAGCTGTTTTTT.

This clonotype was seen more than once but under ten times. The chain links TRBV20-1 to TRBJ2-7, with unresolved D. From germline, CDR1 is DFQATT and CDR2 SNEGSKA (reference sequence). V was cut by 3 bases and J by 3 bases, with 6 bases left in between. The CDR3 length is 11 residues. The CDR3 nucleotides are TGCAGTGCTAGCAGGAACTACGAGCAGTACTTC. Its translation is CSASRNYEQYF.